This entry features one TCR beta chain sequence. The data are from a study of blood T cell repertoires in COVID-19. Grouping used clinical history reported by participants in a survey and questionnaire. Before being deemed recovered, Cohort 3 donors had two negative PCRs, clearance, or symptom resolution. Original handling: Researchers report that nucleated cell counts were estimated from reference gene primer amplification. Some clones are missing from TCRdb's copy, which holds only in-frame ones; the method was immunoSEQ multiplex PCR. Clone size and the V and J calls come from that table; the DNA yielded D and trimming. Of some 530,000 clones listed, roughly nine tenths are singletons. The ends were cut back, 5 bases at V and 0 bases at J, with 11 bases in the middle. Per germline, CDR1 LNHDA and CDR2 SQIVND (reference sequence). This CDR3 comprises 16 residues.

This sequence joins TRBV19 and TRBJ1-6, with D possibly being TRBD1 (5 bases). The TCR sequence derives from a woman aged 60 to 75 who had recovered from COVID-19. Sequencing used PBMCs or T cells enriched from blood (not recorded which). The CDR3 DNA follows: TGTGCCAGTAGTCCCGGGGGGAGCTCCTATAATTCACCCCTCCACTTT. It encodes CASSPGGSSYNSPLHF.